Here is one TCR beta chain with its context. These data are taken from a study of identical twins. This CDR3 spans 13 amino acids. Germline V gene sequence: CDR1 SGDLS, CDR2 YYNGEE. Between the trimmed V and J ends, which lost 3 bases and 6 bases, there was a span of 13 bases. The authors used template switching to add a universal primer site and gave cDNA unique molecular identifiers. TCRdb redid the calling of the 5' RACE reads with MiXCR, one entry per CDR3 protein. The sample lists some 460,000 distinct CDR3 sequences, over 12% occurring once. These same data were also listed under a study on yellow fever vaccine responses in identical twins.

The J gene is TRBJ2-7, the V gene TRBV9, with a possible D match to TRBD1 (5 bases). This TCR was sampled from a woman aged 18-35 years in good health. The sample taken for sequencing was CD4+ T cells sorted from blood. The CDR3 is CASSATPQGEQYF. CDR3 DNA: TGTGCCAGCAGCGCGACCCCCCAGGGCGAGCAGTACTTC.